This TCR beta chain was sequenced during a study of blood T cells in healthy people across ages (dated by TCRdb to between 2014 and 2017). About the full investigation: Template switching captured roughly one uniquely barcoded TCR beta cDNA molecule per two T cells in model experiments. To avoid experimental bias, donors of different ages were randomly spread across the sequencing lanes. Donors were grouped into four age groups: young (average roughly 17 years), middle-aged (about 40), aged (62) and long-lived (just over 80). Using the same blood draw, the study looked at two additional independent replicas of 1 million unique cDNA reads for two donors, one aged 18 to 30 and the other aged 80 or older. The study measured age-related changes in TCR beta repertoire diversity using deep sequencing normalized with unique cDNA molecular identifiers. Here is what the overall study found, with its caveats: Total diversity estimates from one million sequenced T cells were considered lower bounds and underestimates. Because profiling used bulk unsorted PBMCs, naive and antigen-experienced compartments could not be compared conclusively. Because the CMV infection status of the donors was unknown, age-related changes in expanded clonotypes may potentially have been confounded. Compared with the aged group, the long-lived group had more naive CD4+ T cells, fewer expanded clones and increased TCR diversity, suggesting age selection. Observed TCR beta diversity correlated strongly with the percentage of naive T cells measured by flow cytometry. As age increased, observed TCR beta diversity per million T cells dropped in a roughly linear way, and a significant reduction was already evident by age around 41.

Libraries were made using 5' RACE. Sequencing took place on an Illumina HiSeq 2500. A second PCR of roughly 7 to 12 cycles was run with a J-beta primer mix and a sample-barcoded 5' primer. A unique molecular identifier was introduced onto each TCR beta cDNA molecule by a template-switch 5' adaptor carrying 12 random nucleotides. Each sample yielded at least 2.5 million CDR3-containing paired-end reads. First-strand cDNA synthesis was performed from all RNA using the Mint cDNA synthesis kit, with priming by a TRBC-specific oligonucleotide. After uracil-DNA glycosylase treatment, a first 18-cycle PCR used universal primers M1SS and BC2_uni_R on all cDNA. The study's own analysis went as follows. For normalization, 1 million high-quality reads were randomly selected from each sample, with every read carrying a distinct molecular identifier. Instead of being binned into consensus sequences, reads that shared molecular identifiers were thrown out. MiTCR, set to a Q25 quality threshold and the strictest error-elimination algorithm, was used for CDR3 identification, clonotype clustering and error correction. Lower-bound total TCR beta diversity was estimated with a nonparametric unseen species model using Euler transformation. TCRdb reprocessed the public reads (quality trimming at Q25 with fastp, clone calling with MiXCR) and kept in-frame beta chains. Rows matching on CDR3 protein sequence are summarized as one entry with the most common DNA and genes. V and J calls and clone size were set by TCRdb, not the authors. The sample includes fewer than 1.5 million distinct CDR3 sequences, with 35% to 45% observed a single time. The ten top clones hold roughly 7.9% of the sample.

Systemically healthy Caucasian individuals from Russia, 35 to 50 in total and aged about 6 to 95 years, were included as donors. Around 10 milliliters of peripheral blood were drawn from each donor into EDTA-treated Vacutainer tubes. Ficoll-Paque density-gradient centrifugation was used to isolate PBMCs, with at least 6 million per sample. Trizol reagent was used to extract total RNA from PBMCs, with at least 6 micrograms per sample. For every donor, flow cytometry on a PBMC aliquot measured the percentage of naive CD45RAhigh/CD27high T cells. This clonotype was observed a handful of times. The antigen this receptor binds is unknown. No base quality values were provided; no much bigger clone lies one nucleotide off. The cysteine opens and the phenylalanine closes a CDR3 of 12 amino acids. The sequence is cut down to CDR3 DNA, 36 bases in frame from base 1. The V and J ends are trimmed by 3 bases and 10 bases, leaving 10 bases between them. As encoded in the germline V gene, CDR1 is MNHEY while CDR2 is SVGEGT.

The sample consisted of blood. The chain joins TRBV6-2 or TRBV6-3 to TRBJ2-1; the D gene cannot be resolved reliably. This TCR was sampled from a young woman in good health. The CDR3 amino acid sequence is: CASSYVGGEQFF. The sequence in DNA is TGTGCCAGCAGTTATGTAGGCGGCGAGCAGTTCTTC.